One sample yielded the 7 T cell receptor beta chains listed below, sequenced in a study of T cell responses to AZD1222 COVID-19 vaccine. The repertoire was sequenced with immunoSEQ multiplex PCR; TCRdb's copy has only in-frame clones and lacks some. Altogether around 170,000 clones are present, approximately 86% being singletons, with the ten largest covering 11%. The sequenced sample was peripheral blood, obtained 28 days after the second AZD1222 dose. The source of these receptors is an adult who received the AZD1222 COVID-19 vaccine.

Turning to this clone: The same CDR3 arises from other DNA sequences in this sample as well. J is TRBJ1-5 and V is TRBV6-5; 8 bases line up with TRBD1. The CDR3 sequence is 13 residues long. Germline lookup yields CDR1 MNHEY and CDR2 SVGAGI. V shed 6 bases, J shed 5 bases, and the junction held 3 bases outside the gene matches. As DNA, the CDR3 is TGTGCCAGCAGCTTGGACAGGGATCAGCCCCAGCATTTT. Translated, it gives CASSLDRDQPQHF.

The chain couples TRBV7-6 to TRBJ2-7; 7 bases line up with TRBD1. The CDR3 totals 15 residues. Trimming took 1 base from V and 1 from J; bases not matched to a gene: 4. Germline V lookup: CDR1 SGHVS, CDR2 FNYEAQ. CDR3 sequence: CASSLGQGVSYEQYF. The CDR3 nucleotides read TGTGCCAGCAGCTTAGGACAGGGCGTTTCCTACGAGCAGTACTTC.

V is TRBV3-1 (or the pseudogene TRBV3-2) and J is TRBJ1-1; TRBD1 is a possible D gene (6 bases). Germline CDR1 and CDR2: LGHDT and YNNKEL (reference sequence). V was trimmed by 11 bases and J by 10 bases, leaving 20 bases between them. This CDR3 spans 12 amino acids. The chain's CDR3 is CASGDTRGGAFF. CDR3 nucleotide sequence: TGTGCCTCCGGGGACACCCGGGGGGGAGCTTTCTTT.

As concerns this clone: Other DNA variants within this sample encode the same CDR3. The chain couples TRBV19 to TRBJ1-1; TRBD1 agrees at 7 bases. Germline CDR1 is LNHDA and CDR2 is SQIVND (reference sequence). Trimming cost V 4 bases and J 3 bases; bases outside gene matches: 2. The CDR3 is 13 amino acids. The CDR3 protein is CASSKQGDTEAFF. The CDR3, as DNA: TGTGCCAGTAGTAAGCAGGGGGACACTGAAGCTTTCTTT. Using reference TRBV19 and TRBJ1-1 for the parts outside the CDR3, the full variable domain is DGGITQSPKYLFRKEGQNVTLSCEQNLNHDAMYWYRQDPGQGLRLIYYSQIVNDFQKGDIAEGYSVSREKKESFPLTVTSAQKNPTAFYLCASSKQGDTEAFFGQGTRLTVV.

The chain recombines TRBV3-1 (or the pseudogene TRBV3-2) with TRBJ2-1, with D perhaps matching TRBD1 (5 bases). Looked up from germline, CDR1 is LGHDT and CDR2 is YNNKEL (reference sequence). The CDR3 runs to 16 residues. V gave up 3 bases and J gave up 4 bases, with 16 bases separating them. DNA for the CDR3: TGTGCCAGCAGCCATCTCCAGGGCGTTGGGTACAATGAGCAGTTCTTC. It translates to CASSHLQGVGYNEQFF.

This CDR3 reads CASSSLRGSIYTEAFF. The DNA of the CDR3 is TGTGCCAGCAGCTCCCTCAGGGGAAGTATTTACACTGAAGCTTTCTTT. The rearrangement joins TRBV11-2 to TRBJ1-1; tentatively, D is TRBD1 (6 bases). Germline V lookup: CDR1 SGHAT, CDR2 FQNNGV. The V end lost 4 bases, the J end lost 3 bases, and 18 bases lay between the germline ends. The CDR3 contains 16 residues.

The chain carries TRBV3-1 (or the pseudogene TRBV3-2) and TRBJ1-6; D is undetermined. The V gene lost 0 bases and the J gene lost 10 bases, with 7 bases spanning the gap. Germline lookup yields CDR1 LGHDT and CDR2 YNNKEL (reference sequence). This CDR3 has 13 amino acids. The CDR3 loop reads CASSQELDSPLHF. In DNA, the CDR3 is TGTGCCAGCAGCCAAGAGCTTGACTCACCCCTCCACTTT.